The 31 T cell receptor beta chains below all came from one sample that was sequenced in a study of cytomegalovirus exposure and HLA in healthy donors. 13 Jbeta primers and 60 Vbeta primers were used for the PCR. Libraries were prepared by immunoSEQ multiplex PCR; TCRdb keeps only in-frame clonotypes and omits some of them. This sample yields a few hundred thousand clones, of which roughly 80% are seen a single time; about 3% belongs to the top ten. Sample: PBMCs. All receptors come from a man younger than 45 in good health and CMV-seronegative.

The V and J genes are TRBV6-6 and TRBJ1-1, with D perhaps matching TRBD1 (5 bases). Trimming pared 2 bases from V and 6 bases from J, leaving 16 bases between. This CDR3 has 15 residues. Per germline, CDR1 MNHNY and CDR2 SVGAGI (reference sequence). The CDR3 reads CASSYRGSAGSEAFF. The CDR3 DNA is TGTGCCAGCAGTTACAGGGGTTCGGCAGGCTCTGAAGCTTTCTTT.

Only one count was recorded for this clone. The rearrangement uses TRBV7-6 and TRBJ1-3; 8 bases are shared with TRBD1. V was clipped by 5 bases and J by 2 bases; unmatched bases: 11. In germline, CDR1 is SGHVS, CDR2 FNYEAQ. The CDR3 length is 17 residues. The CDR3 DNA follows: TGTGCCAGCAGCATCACAGGGGGGACTTCAGCTGGAAACACCATATATTTT. The encoded protein is CASSITGGTSAGNTIYF.

This chain links TRBV9 with TRBJ2-1; 8 bases line up with TRBD2. Unmatched junction bases numbered 5, after V lost 0 bases and J lost 3 bases. In germline, CDR1 is SGDLS, CDR2 YYNGEE. CDR3 length equals 16 residues. The CDR3 reads CASSVEGAGVYNEQFF. CDR3 nucleotides: TGTGCCAGCAGCGTAGAGGGAGCGGGGGTCTACAATGAGCAGTTCTTC.

The V call is TRBV28, the J call TRBJ2-2; 8 bases fit TRBD1. The V segment lost 3 bases and the J segment 1 base; nucleotides outside the gene matches: 10. Germline CDR1 is MDHEN and CDR2 is SYDVKM. This CDR3 region has 18 residues. The CDR3 protein is CASSLPRGQAVNTGELFF. For the CDR3, the DNA is TGTGCCAGCAGTTTGCCCAGGGGACAGGCCGTGAACACCGGGGAGCTGTTTTTT.

The chain uses TRBV18 and TRBJ2-2, with no clear D. The CDR3 contains 12 residues. V was trimmed by 6 bases and J by 5 bases, leaving 7 bases between them. Germline-derived CDR1 and CDR2 are KGHSH and LQKENI. The CDR3: CASSPRTGELFF. The CDR3, as DNA: TGTGCCAGCTCCCCGCGGACCGGGGAGCTGTTTTTT.

As regards this clone: Because the CDR3's place on the DNA is in doubt, the DNA is left out and the CDR3 is given as listed by TCRdb. J is TRBJ1-4 and V is TRBV15. The CDR3 is 14 amino acids in total, end residues counted. CDR1 LNHNV and CDR2 YYDKDF come from the germline V gene (reference sequence). CDR3 amino acids: CATSRDWGGGTIHF.

The V call is TRBV4-2, the J call TRBJ2-7; TRBD1 matches 7 bases. The CDR3 loop spans 17 amino acids. The V gene end was trimmed by 0 bases and the J gene end by 0 bases; junction bases not matched to a gene: 8. Germline lookup yields CDR1 LGHNA and CDR2 YNFKEQ. CDR3 sequence (DNA): TGTGCCAGCAGCCAAGAAAGGGGGCGTGGCACCTCCTACGAGCAGTACTTC. Its protein product is CASSQERGRGTSYEQYF.

The V gene is TRBV11-2, the J gene TRBJ2-7; TRBD2 aligns across 10 bases. This CDR3 is 16 amino acids long. The V segment lost 4 bases and the J segment 0 bases; nucleotides outside the gene matches: 6. Germline loops: CDR1 SGHAT, CDR2 FQNNGV. CDR3 loop: CASSSNSGGLSYEQYF. CDR3 coding DNA: TGTGCCAGCAGCTCGAATAGCGGGGGGCTCTCCTACGAGCAGTACTTC.

The chain carries TRBV5-1 and TRBJ1-3; D ambiguous. The CDR3 length is 17 residues. CDR1 is SGHRS and CDR2 is YFSETQ in the germline V gene. V lost 4 bases to trimming and J lost 0 bases, with 17 bases between them. CDR3 residues: CASSLGMTRLSGNTIYF. The CDR3 DNA is TGCGCCAGCAGCCTTGGTATGACCAGACTCTCTGGAAACACCATATATTTT.

This clone occurred a few times. This chain uses TRBV28 with TRBJ1-1; D gene uncertain. From germline, CDR1 is MDHEN and CDR2 SYDVKM. The V end lost 3 bases, the J end lost 0 bases, and 11 bases lay between the germline ends. The CDR3 is made up of 15 amino acids. The CDR3 coding sequence is TGTGCCAGCAGTTTGATGGGCAGGCTGAACACTGAAGCTTTCTTT. Protein sequence: CASSLMGRLNTEAFF.

The chain links TRBV7-9 to TRBJ2-3; 11 nucleotides line up with TRBD2. This CDR3 is 15 amino acids long. Germline lookup yields CDR1 SEHNR and CDR2 FQNEAQ (reference sequence). V lost 6 bases, J lost 4 bases, and 6 bases stayed unmatched. CDR3 nucleotide sequence: TGTGCCAGCAGTTATACTAGCGGGGGCGCAGATACGCAGTATTTT. Its translation: CASSYTSGGADTQYF.

The chain carries TRBV29-1 and TRBJ2-7; D might be TRBD2 (6 bases). CDR1 is SQVTM, CDR2 ANQGSEA, per germline. The CDR3 is 12 amino acids. The ends were cut back, 2 bases at V and 6 bases at J, with 11 bases in the middle. The CDR3 loop is CSVERLGGEQYF. Written as DNA, the CDR3 is TGCAGCGTTGAACGACTAGGCGGCGAGCAGTACTTC.

Here the CDR3 reads CASSLAATGSYEQYF. DNA for the CDR3: TGCGCCAGCAGCTTGGCGGCGACAGGGAGCTACGAGCAGTACTTC. This chain links TRBV5-1 with TRBJ2-5; 7 bases agree with TRBD1. TRBJ2-7 matches the DNA end more closely, so the J call is doubtful. Germline V gives CDR1 SGHRS, CDR2 YFSETQ. This CDR3 spans 15 amino acids.

This clone appeared a single time. This chain links TRBV2 with TRBJ1-2; 10 bases fit TRBD1. The trim removed 7 bases at V and 8 bases at J, leaving 13 bases unmatched. The CDR3 runs to 15 residues. Germline CDR1 and CDR2: SNHLY and FYNNEI. The CDR3 region is CASISLWDRGRGYTF. In nucleotides, the CDR3 is TGTGCCAGCATAAGCCTCTGGGACAGGGGTAGGGGCTACACCTTC.

The chain couples TRBV7-9 to TRBJ1-1, with a possible D match to TRBD1 (6 bases). V dropped 10 bases and J dropped 2 bases, with 17 bases sitting between them. Germline CDR1 reads SEHNR; CDR2 reads FQNEAQ (reference sequence). The CDR3 has 14 residues. CDR3 amino acids: CATTPRDTNTEAFF. CDR3 nucleotides: TGTGCCACCACCCCTCGGGACACAAACACTGAAGCTTTCTTT.

The chain joins TRBV4-3 to TRBJ2-3; 11 bases map to TRBD2. Germline V lookup: CDR1 LGHNA, CDR2 YSLEER. The CDR3 totals 15 residues. J was trimmed by 1 base and V by 3 bases; bases with no gene match: 0. For the CDR3, the DNA is TGCGCCAGCAGCCAGGGACTAGCGGGCACAGATACGCAGTATTTT. The encoded protein is CASSQGLAGTDTQYF.

This clone came up once. This chain joins TRBV6-5 and TRBJ1-4; D perhaps matches TRBD1 (6 bases). Germline V CDR1 and CDR2: MNHEY, SVGAGI. V shed 2 bases and J shed 4 bases, with 11 bases lying between them. The CDR3 is 15 residues long. The CDR3 spells CASSYTGGGNEKLFF. The CDR3 DNA reads as TGTGCCAGCAGTTACACGGGGGGCGGTAATGAAAAACTGTTTTTT.

The chain combines TRBV7-9 with TRBJ2-7; no firm D call. The V and J ends lost 5 bases and 0 bases respectively, with 5 bases between them. Germline CDR1 reads SEHNR; CDR2 reads FQNEAQ (reference sequence). The CDR3 sequence is 12 residues long. The CDR3 here is CASSPRSYEQYF. CDR3 coding DNA: TGTGCCAGCAGCCCCCGCTCCTACGAGCAGTACTTC.

The chain carries TRBV28 and TRBJ2-1, with D maybe TRBD2 (7 bases). V was clipped by 10 bases and J by 2 bases, with 15 bases between them. Germline CDR1 reads MDHEN; CDR2 reads SYDVKM. There are 14 residues in the CDR3. CDR3 sequence: CATSGEGTYNEQFF. CDR3 DNA: TGTGCCACATCAGGGGAGGGGACCTACAATGAGCAGTTCTTC.

The chain combines TRBV7-9 with TRBJ2-1, with TRBD2 matching over 9 bases. V lost 5 bases to trimming and J lost 4 bases; unmatched junction nucleotides: 3. Germline values: CDR1 SEHNR, CDR2 FQNEAQ (reference sequence). The CDR3 consists of 14 residues. The CDR3 DNA follows: TGTGCCAGCAGCCCAGCGGGGGGTTACAATGAGCAGTTCTTC. Encoded protein: CASSPAGGYNEQFF.

The V and J genes are TRBV5-1 and TRBJ1-3; 9 bases map to TRBD1. The germline V gene has CDR1 SGHRS and CDR2 YFSETQ. With 5 bases clipped from V and 3 bases from J, the junction kept 6 bases outside the gene matches. This CDR3 has 15 amino acids. The CDR3 here is CASSRQGGGGNTIYF. DNA of the CDR3: TGCGCCAGCAGTCGACAGGGGGGAGGTGGAAACACCATATATTTT.

In DNA form, the CDR3 reads TGCGCCAGCAGTGAATCGGGGTGGGGCTACACCTTC. Amino acids: CASSESGWGYTF. This chain uses TRBV10-2 with TRBJ1-2; no clear D. Trimming left V 3 bases short and J 8 bases short, with 10 bases between. CDR1 and CDR2 from the germline V gene are WSHSY and SAAADI. The CDR3 runs 12 residues.

V and J are TRBV27 and TRBJ2-1, with TRBD2 as a possible D gene (5 bases). CDR1 and CDR2 (germline): MNHEY, SMNVEV (reference sequence). Trimming removed 3 bases from V and 4 bases from J, with 10 bases in between. The CDR3 extends over 14 amino acids. The CDR3 DNA reads as TGTGCCAGCAGTTTCTGGGGAGTGTACAATGAGCAGTTCTTC. It encodes CASSFWGVYNEQFF.

This chain joins TRBV7-2 and TRBJ2-5, with 7 bases aligning to TRBD1. Germline CDR1 is SGHTA and CDR2 is FQGNSA. The CDR3 consists of 13 residues. The V and J ends lost 5 bases and 2 bases, in that order; junction bases with no gene match: 2. The CDR3 DNA is TGTGCCAGCAGCAGGGACAGACAAGAGACCCAGTACTTC. The encoded protein is CASSRDRQETQYF.

The chain recombines TRBV28 with TRBJ1-3; D gene uncertain. This CDR3 contains 14 residues. Per the germline V gene, CDR1 is MDHEN and CDR2 is SYDVKM. V was shortened by 2 bases and J by 1 base, with 6 bases between the two germline ends. The CDR3 coding sequence is TGTGCCAGCAGTTTAATCGGGTCTGGAAACACCATATATTTT. It codes for CASSLIGSGNTIYF.

CDR3 loop: CASSSGTGVTGELFF. The CDR3 region has the DNA TGTGCCAGCAGCTCCGGGACAGGGGTGACCGGGGAGCTGTTTTTT. The V and J genes are TRBV5-4 and TRBJ2-2, with 10 bases that match TRBD1. Trimming removed 3 bases from V and 5 bases from J; junction bases left unmatched: 4. CDR3 length equals 15 residues. CDR1 and CDR2 from the germline V gene are SGHNT and YYREEE (reference sequence).

The chain combines TRBV15 with TRBJ1-3; tentatively, D is TRBD1 (6 bases). This CDR3 is built from 14 residues. V was trimmed by 3 bases and J by 1 base, leaving 7 bases between them. Germline CDR1 LNHNV, CDR2 YYDKDF (reference sequence). The CDR3 reads CATSSTGSGNTIYF. The CDR3 DNA is TGTGCCACCAGCAGCACAGGGTCTGGAAACACCATATATTTT.

This sequence joins TRBV10-2 and TRBJ2-2; D is perhaps TRBD1 (6 bases). Germline assignment: CDR1 WSHSY and CDR2 SAAADI. Trimming cost V 5 bases and J 11 bases, with 9 bases left between them. The CDR3 totals 11 residues. The CDR3 loop is CASSPDSELFF. The CDR3, as DNA: TGCGCCAGCAGTCCGGACAGCGAGCTGTTTTTT.

This clone was counted a few times. J is TRBJ1-1 and V is TRBV28; no reliable D call. The germline gives CDR1 MDHEN, CDR2 SYDVKM. This CDR3 has 13 amino acids. Trimming pared 6 bases from V and 1 base from J, leaving 9 bases between. CDR3 DNA sequence: TGTGCCAGCAGCCCCAGGCCGAACACTGAAGCTTTCTTT. It specifies CASSPRPNTEAFF.

The chain has TRBV5-4 and TRBJ2-2; the match to TRBD1 covers 7 bases. V was pared by 3 bases and J by 5 bases, with 10 bases of the junction left unmatched. The CDR3 has 16 residues. Germline V gives CDR1 SGHNT, CDR2 YYREEE (reference sequence). In DNA form, the CDR3 reads TGTGCCAGCAGCTCTCAACAGGGGACGGCTACCGGGGAGCTGTTTTTT. This translates into CASSSQQGTATGELFF. Combining the CDR3 with reference TRBV5-4 and TRBJ2-2 gives the whole variable domain ETGVTQSPTHLIKTRGQQVTLRCSSQSGHNTVSWYQQALGQGPQFIFQYYREEENGRGNFPPRFSGLQFPNYSSELNVNALELDDSALYLCASSSQQGTATGELFFGEGSRLTVL.

The chain recombines TRBV7-2 with TRBJ1-2, with 9 bases lining up with TRBD1. Germline loops: CDR1 SGHTA, CDR2 FQGNSA. Trimming cost V 3 bases and J 7 bases; bases outside gene matches: 12. The CDR3 sequence is 16 residues long. CDR3 amino acids: CASSLFSGTGFAGYTF. Here the CDR3 DNA reads TGTGCCAGCAGCTTGTTCTCCGGGACAGGGTTTGCTGGCTACACCTTC.